Each of the 8 T cell receptor beta chains below was sequenced from the same sample in a study of blood T cells in healthy people across ages. Then a second PCR, running about 6 to 12 cycles, was carried out with a sample-barcoded 5' primer and a J-beta primer mix. TCRdb called the 5' RACE reads again in MiXCR, with one record for every CDR3 protein. Of around 900,000 distinct CDR3 sequences listed, 29% were seen once; the top ten hold roughly 17%. Sequencing input: blood. The receptors shown here come from a woman aged 80 or older in good health.

This clonotype has at least ten counts. This chain uses TRBV28 with TRBJ2-3; TRBD2 matches at 7 bases. Germline CDR1 and CDR2: MDHEN and SYDVKM. With V trimmed by 3 bases and J by 7 bases, 10 bases remained unmatched. This CDR3 spans 15 amino acids. The CDR3: CASSLGGTRGNTQYF. CDR3 nucleotide sequence: TGTGCCAGCAGTTTGGGAGGGACGAGAGGGAATACGCAGTATTTT.

Worth noting for this clonotype: A read error is likely, as this CDR3 ends without the conserved phenylalanine or tryptophan. CDR3 protein: CASSLEQGASQTQYV. CDR3 nucleotides: TGTGCCAGCAGCTTAGAACAGGGGGCCAGTCAGACCCAGTACGTC. J is TRBJ2-5 and V is TRBV7-9, with 9 bases lining up with TRBD1. With V trimmed by 1 base and J by 6 bases, 6 bases remained unmatched. CDR1 SEHNR and CDR2 FQNEAQ come from the germline V gene (reference sequence). The CDR3 consists of 15 residues.

The genes are TRBV6-2 or TRBV6-3 and TRBJ2-1; tentatively, D is TRBD1 (5 bases). The germline V gene has CDR1 MNHEY and CDR2 SVGEGT. The CDR3 covers 13 residues. Trimming cost V 2 bases and J 6 bases, with 8 bases left between them. CDR3: CASSYRRGNEQFF. Here the CDR3 DNA reads TGTGCCAGCAGTTACCGAAGGGGCAATGAGCAGTTCTTC.

This clonotype showed up just once. The V call is TRBV7-2, the J call TRBJ2-1, with a weak D call TRBD1 (6 bases). Trimming left V 5 bases short and J 10 bases short, with 15 bases between. Germline CDR1 SGHTA, CDR2 FQGNSA. The CDR3 is 13 amino acids. The DNA for the CDR3 is TGTGCCAGCAGCCCCTACAGGGACGGGGAGCAGTTCTTC. Encoded protein: CASSPYRDGEQFF.

The chain is built from TRBV3-1 and TRBJ1-2; 9 bases map to TRBD1. Trimming removed 2 bases from V and 7 bases from J; junction bases left unmatched: 5. This CDR3 has 14 amino acids. Germline V CDR1 and CDR2: LGHDT, YNNKEL (reference sequence). CDR3 bases: TGTGCCAGCAGCCAAACAGGGGGCAGTGGTGGCTACACCTTC. Amino acid sequence: CASSQTGGSGGYTF.

J is TRBJ2-3 and V is TRBV28; no clear D gene. CDR3 length: 11 residues. Trimming removed 8 bases at V and 7 bases at J, with 10 bases between. The germline gives CDR1 MDHEN, CDR2 SYDVKM. CDR3 sequence reads: CASRDVYTQYF. The CDR3 DNA reads TGTGCCAGCCGCGACGTTTATACGCAGTATTTT.

Of note for this clonotype: The junction differs from germline at one of its ends, possibly a read error. The rearrangement uses TRBV6-5 and TRBJ1-5; the D is unclear. This CDR3 has 13 residues. Germline lookup yields CDR1 MNHEY and CDR2 SVGAGI. The DNA of the CDR3 is TGTGCCGGCAGTTACTCGAAGGAGCAGCCCCAGCATTTT. Amino acid sequence: CAGSYSKEQPQHF.

In this sample, this clonotype turned up many times. The V call is TRBV12-3 or TRBV12-4, the J call TRBJ2-3, with 12 bases fitting TRBD1. This CDR3 is built from 17 residues. V gave up 1 base and J gave up 2 bases; unmatched junction bases: 4. This CDR3 reads CASSLVGDRGPTDTQYF. CDR3 DNA: TGTGCCAGCAGTTTAGTTGGGGACAGGGGGCCCACAGATACGCAGTATTTT.